This T cell receptor (beta chain) was identified in a study of T cell responses to AZD1222 COVID-19 vaccine. Study-level points and caveats: Among vaccine-associated CD4 TCRs, coverage spanned spike, with dominance at 160-218 and 743-854. Donors were largely white British and mainly female; clonal diversity was possibly underestimated.

The germline gives CDR1 MGHRA, CDR2 YSYEKL. The CDR3 is 15 residues long. Trimming cost V 3 bases and J 0 bases, with 8 bases left between them. In the case of this clone: Its antigen is undetermined.

This table comes from immunoSEQ multiplex PCR, and its TCRdb copy is limited to in-frame clones, with some not included. The data hold 35,000 to 50,000 clones, with about nine tenths observed a single time. The chain combines TRBV4-1 with TRBJ1-4; D unresolved. The sample in question was peripheral blood, obtained 28 days after the second AZD1222 dose. The clonotype originates from an adult who received the AZD1222 COVID-19 vaccine. As DNA, the CDR3 is TGCGCCAGCAGCCAGCTTGGGACAACTAATGAAAAACTGTTTTTT. This codes for CASSQLGTTNEKLFF.